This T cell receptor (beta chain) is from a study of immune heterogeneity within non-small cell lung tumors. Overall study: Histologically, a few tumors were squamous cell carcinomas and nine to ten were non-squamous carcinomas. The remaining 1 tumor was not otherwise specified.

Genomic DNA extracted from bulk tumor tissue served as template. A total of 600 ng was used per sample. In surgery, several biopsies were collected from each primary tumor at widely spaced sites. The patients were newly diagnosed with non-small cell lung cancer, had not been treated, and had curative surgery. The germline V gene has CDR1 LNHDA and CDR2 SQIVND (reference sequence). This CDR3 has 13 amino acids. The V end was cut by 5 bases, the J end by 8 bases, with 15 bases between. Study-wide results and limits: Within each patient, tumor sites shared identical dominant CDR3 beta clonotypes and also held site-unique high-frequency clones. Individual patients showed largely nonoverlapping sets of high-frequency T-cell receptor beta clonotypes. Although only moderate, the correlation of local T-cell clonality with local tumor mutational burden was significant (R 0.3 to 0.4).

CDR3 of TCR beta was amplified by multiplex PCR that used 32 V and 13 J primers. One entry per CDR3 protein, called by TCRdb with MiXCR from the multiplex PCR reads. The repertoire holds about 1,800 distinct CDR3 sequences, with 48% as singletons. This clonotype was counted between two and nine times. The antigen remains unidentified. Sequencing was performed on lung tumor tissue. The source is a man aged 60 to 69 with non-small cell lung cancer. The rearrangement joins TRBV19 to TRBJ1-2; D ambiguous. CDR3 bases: TGTGCCAGTAGTCCGCGGACCCGTGAAGGCTACACCTTC. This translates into CASSPRTREGYTF.